The sequence of this T cell receptor (beta chain) was determined in a study of identical twins. Study-level findings and limits: Twins' excess sharing was less marked for out-of-frame beta sequences. Insertion counts were lower in abundant cord blood beta clonotypes, a trend that memory repertoires did not show.

The CDR3 consists of 18 residues. The V segment lost 0 bases and the J segment 4 bases; nucleotides outside the gene matches: 13. Germline CDR1 and CDR2: ENHRY and SYGVKD. This clonotype was counted only a few times. The antigen is undetermined. MiXCR, applied by TCRdb to the 5' RACE reads, yields one record per CDR3 protein. The sample consists of around 490,000 distinct CDR3 sequences, under 25% of them appearing once. This same sample was also taken into another study, of yellow fever vaccine responses in identical twins. That study reports: A vaccine T cell response that seemed partly convergent and partly personalized was reported in twins.

Sequenced sample: CD4+ T cells sorted from blood. This sequence was found in a young woman in good health. The genes are TRBV10-3 and TRBJ2-5; 8 bases map to TRBD2. The CDR3 spells CAISESVRVSGMGETQYF. CDR3 coding DNA: TGTGCCATCAGTGAGTCGGTTCGTGTTAGCGGGATGGGAGAGACCCAGTACTTC.